Reported below is one T cell receptor (beta chain). What it binds is unknown. In the sorted-subset replicate PCRs, around 0.2 ug DNA, around 30,000 T cell genomes, was used. This table comes from immunoSEQ multiplex PCR, and its TCRdb copy is limited to in-frame clones, with some not included. The sample lists roughly 2.5 million clones, roughly 92% occurring once. This sample is part of a study of shared clonotypes between healthy human individuals. For the study at large: Plates per donor: three CD4 naive, three CD4 memory, two CD8 naive, one CD8 memory. General observations from the study: It was only blood that was sampled, and tissue repertoires likely differ. Clonotype sharing across a handful of donors was observed for about 4.8% of naive CD4 clonotypes.

CDR3 length: 16 residues. Germline V gives CDR1 SGHTA, CDR2 FQGNSA. V lost 1 base to trimming and J lost 5 bases; unmatched junction nucleotides: 9. The clonotype was recovered from a man aged 18 to 30 in good health. The specimen was naive CD4+ T cells sorted from blood. Subset specified: CD45RA+ positively selected. V is TRBV7-2 and J is TRBJ2-7; 9 bases line up with TRBD2. The chain's CDR3 is CASSLGGAGGPHEQYF. The DNA for the CDR3 is TGTGCCAGCAGCTTAGGAGGGGCGGGAGGGCCCCACGAGCAGTACTTC.